Each of the 13 T cell receptor beta chains below was sequenced from the same sample in a study of T cell repertoires in cytomegalovirus infection. TCRdb reanalysed the reads using MiXCR and keeps one entry per CDR3 protein. The sample records about 50,000 distinct CDR3 sequences, roughly 21% being singletons. For these receptors, no antigen is known. The sample consisted of CD8+ T cells from cultured PBMCs, taken from culture after CMV antigen stimulation. Receptor source: a human donor in good health (CMV status not recorded). Some clones in this sample may be carry-over from other donors' samples.

This clonotype was seen more than once but under ten times. J is TRBJ1-1 and V is TRBV7-6; maybe TRBD1 (5 bases). The CDR3 length is 14 residues. Germline V lookup: CDR1 SGHVS, CDR2 FNYEAQ. Trimming removed 6 bases from V and 8 bases from J, with 19 bases in between. The CDR3 DNA reads TGTGCCAGCAGACTTAACCGAGGGGCCGACGAAGCTTTCTTT. This gives the protein CASRLNRGADEAFF.

This clonotype was counted a few times. The chain recombines TRBV11-2 with TRBJ2-5, with D unclear. Germline assignment: CDR1 SGHAT and CDR2 FQNNGV. Trimming took 1 base from V and 2 from J, leaving 5 bases between them. This CDR3 is built from 13 residues. The CDR3 spells CASSLGLQETQYF. The CDR3 bases are TGTGCCAGCAGCTTAGGTCTTCAAGAGACCCAGTACTTC.

The sample holds a few counts of this clonotype. The rearrangement links TRBV27 to TRBJ2-3; TRBD1 is a possible D gene (5 bases). The CDR3 has 14 residues. Germline V gives CDR1 MNHEY, CDR2 SMNVEV (reference sequence). Trimming pared 7 bases from V and 4 bases from J, leaving 15 bases between. The CDR3 is CASNPGWMADTQYF. CDR3 in DNA: TGTGCCAGCAATCCAGGGTGGATGGCAGATACGCAGTATTTT.

The chain is built from TRBV7-2 and TRBJ2-2, with D uncertain. Trimming stripped 4 bases from V and 9 bases from J, with 9 bases between. CDR1 is SGHTA, CDR2 FQGNSA, per germline. The CDR3 extends over 12 amino acids. CDR3 sequence: CASSSLGRELFF. As DNA, the CDR3 is TGTGCCAGCAGCTCGCTGGGGAGGGAGCTGTTTTTT.

The gene calls are TRBV11-2 and TRBJ1-1; D remains unclear. The V and J ends lost 5 bases and 4 bases respectively, with 20 bases between them. The CDR3 has 16 amino acids. Germline V gene lookup returns CDR1 SGHAT and CDR2 FQNNGV. DNA for the CDR3: TGTGCCAGCAGCCCTAGACTCGTCCGTAAAAGCACTGAAGCTTTCTTT. It codes for CASSPRLVRKSTEAFF.

A few counts support this clonotype. This chain uses TRBV25-1 with TRBJ2-7; the match to TRBD1 covers 7 bases. Losses at the gene ends were 7 bases for V and 5 bases for J; bases not matched to a gene: 8. CDR3 size: 13 residues. Germline CDR1 MGHDK, CDR2 SYGVNS. For the CDR3, the DNA is TGTGCCAGCATTGGACAGGATCGGCACGAGCAGTACTTC. It yields the protein CASIGQDRHEQYF.

This clonotype was recorded a few times. The chain employs TRBV4-3 and TRBJ1-2; D uncertain. The germline CDR1 and CDR2 sequences are LGHNA and YSLEER. This CDR3 region has 16 residues. Trimming took 1 base from V and 8 from J, leaving 20 bases between them. The CDR3 spells CASSQVADRTSEGYTF. DNA of the CDR3: TGCGCCAGCAGCCAAGTAGCCGACCGCACGAGTGAGGGCTACACCTTC.

The J gene is TRBJ2-7, the V gene TRBV7-9; unclear D gene. V gave up 1 base and J gave up 2 bases, with 3 bases separating them. The germline V gene encodes CDR1 SEHNR and CDR2 FQNEAQ (reference sequence). This CDR3 comprises 12 residues. This CDR3 is CASSLDTYEQYF. The CDR3 DNA follows: TGTGCCAGCAGCTTAGACACCTACGAGCAGTACTTC.

This clonotype was seen more than once but under ten times. V and J are TRBV7-6 and TRBJ2-1; possible D gene TRBD1, 5 bases. CDR1 and CDR2 from the germline V gene are SGHVS and FNYEAQ. Trimming took 1 base from V and 7 from J, leaving 11 bases between them. The CDR3 covers 14 residues. The chain's CDR3 is CASSLVQGWNEQFF. The CDR3 DNA sequence: TGTGCCAGCAGCTTAGTTCAGGGTTGGAATGAGCAGTTCTTC.

The V gene is TRBV19, the J gene TRBJ1-5; possibly TRBD1 for D (5 bases). The CDR3 extends over 15 amino acids. The germline CDR1 and CDR2 sequences are LNHDA and SQIVND (reference sequence). V lost 7 bases and J lost 0, with 13 bases in between. CDR3 DNA sequence: TGTGCCAGTATGAAGGGGCAATATAGCAATCAGCCCCAGCATTTT. Protein sequence: CASMKGQYSNQPQHF.

The chain couples TRBV7-9 to TRBJ1-4; tentatively, D is TRBD1 (5 bases). The CDR3 length is 14 residues. Germline assignment: CDR1 SEHNR and CDR2 FQNEAQ (reference sequence). V shed 3 bases and J shed 5 bases, with 10 bases lying between them. CDR3 bases: TGTGCCAGCAGCTTTCAAGGGGCCAATGAAAAACTGTTTTTT. Protein: CASSFQGANEKLFF.

The rearrangement joins TRBV20-1 to TRBJ1-1; 10 nucleotides match TRBD1. Per germline, CDR1 DFQATT and CDR2 SNEGSKA (reference sequence). V lost 1 base and J lost 4; bases outside the gene matches: 3. The CDR3 is 14 amino acids. The CDR3 loop is CSARGDRGGTEAFF. Here the CDR3 DNA reads TGCAGTGCTAGAGGGGACAGGGGAGGCACTGAAGCTTTCTTT.

This clonotype was counted a few times. V and J are TRBV7-9 and TRBJ1-1, with a tentative D call TRBD1 (6 bases). CDR3 length: 14 residues. The germline gives CDR1 SEHNR, CDR2 FQNEAQ (reference sequence). Trimming cost V 4 bases and J 1 base, with 10 bases left between them. The CDR3 DNA reads as TGTGCCAGCAGCTGGTGGACAGAGAACACTGAAGCTTTCTTT. Protein sequence: CASSWWTENTEAFF.